Here is one T cell receptor (beta chain) with its context. Its cognate antigen is unknown. The data were obtained in a study of yellow fever vaccine responses in identical twins. Findings and limits, study-wide: Twins showed a vaccine T cell response that reportedly seemed partly convergent, partly personalized.

A single record per CDR3 protein comes from TCRdb applying MiXCR to the RT-PCR reads. The sample yields around 2,500 distinct CDR3 sequences, roughly 80% seen once. This TCR was sampled from a woman aged 18-30 years who received the yellow fever vaccine. The starting material was T cells from blood (PBMCs), unsorted or a sorted subset (not recorded which), obtained before or after yellow fever vaccination (not recorded which).

In DNA form, the CDR3 reads TGTGCCAGCAGTGAAGCAGCCAGGACAGGGCTCGGCTACACCTTC. Its translation is CASSEAARTGLGYTF. The chain employs TRBV2 and TRBJ1-2, with 8 positions matching TRBD1. From germline, CDR1 is SNHLY and CDR2 FYNNEI. Trimming at V came to 0 bases and at J to 8 bases, leaving 8 bases not matched to a gene. The CDR3 totals 15 residues.